This T cell receptor beta chain originates from a study of vaccination effects on CD4 cells after COVID-19. Method: immunoSEQ multiplex PCR; TCRdb's copy keeps in-frame clones and lacks some. Altogether some 59,000 clones are present, 75% to 90% being singletons, with the ten largest covering 2% to 3%. To note about this clone: The antigen remains undetermined.

ViraFEST expansion of antigen-specific CD4+ T cells with viral peptide pools preceded sequencing. Isolation of CD4+ T cells took place after about 10 days of culture. Absence of prior SARS-CoV-2 infection characterized the vaccine recipients, who showed negative nucleocapsid antibodies. At days 3 and 7, half of the medium was exchanged for IL-2 medium. After removal of 3 bases from V and 1 base from J, the junction contained 9 bases not matched to a gene. CDR3 length: 16 amino acids. Germline V gene lookup returns CDR1 SGHKS and CDR2 YYEKEE (reference sequence). The chain joins TRBV5-5 to TRBJ1-1; 7 bases agree with TRBD1. The sequence derives from a human donor who received a COVID-19 vaccine. Specimen: CD4+ T cells from PBMCs cultured with HCoV-229E spike peptides, collected before COVID-19 vaccination. CDR3 in amino acids: CASSSFSGTANTEAFF. CDR3 in DNA: TGTGCCAGCAGCTCCTTCTCCGGGACAGCGAACACTGAAGCTTTCTTT.